This passage covers 16 T cell receptor beta chains from one sample sequenced in a study of post-analysis software for immune sequencing data (dated by TCRdb to about 2015). What the study reported, not specific to this receptor: Several TRBV segments, including TRBV5-6, TRBV5-1 and TRBV20-1, were significantly more frequent in patients than controls.

No antigens are known for them. Libraries were constructed by PCR. The run used an Illumina HiSeq 2500. To reduce PCR and sequencing biases, unique molecular identifiers were built into the TCR beta cDNA libraries. TCRdb reprocessing: public reads trimmed at Q25 with fastp, clones called with MiXCR, in-frame beta chains kept. Every distinct CDR3 protein forms one entry, paired with its most common genes and DNA. The sample table contains hundreds of thousands of distinct CDR3 sequences; only one count was recorded for about 27% of them. Under 0.7% of the sample is held by the ten biggest clonotypes. The sample comprised blood. These receptors all come from a girl between 5 and 17 years old with multiple sclerosis.

The J gene is TRBJ1-2, the V gene TRBV5-1, with D unresolved. The length of the CDR3 is 15 residues. Trimming stripped 0 bases from V and 0 bases from J, with 9 bases between. CDR1 and CDR2 from the germline V gene are SGHRS and YFSETQ. The CDR3 here is CASSLASGANYGYTF. CDR3 coding DNA: TGCGCCAGCAGCTTGGCGTCAGGAGCTAACTATGGCTACACCTTC. The whole variable domain, filled in from reference TRBV5-1 and TRBJ1-2, reads KAGVTQTPRYLIKTRGQQVTLSCSPISGHRSVSWYQQTPGQGLQFLFEYFSETQRNKGNFPGRFSGRQFSNSRSEMNVSTLELGDSALYLCASSLASGANYGYTFGSGTRLTVV.

This clonotype appeared many times. V gene TRBV20-1 combines with J gene TRBJ2-7; tentative D call: TRBD2 (6 bases). V lost 1 base and J 3 bases, leaving 19 bases between the germline ends. The CDR3 runs to 16 residues. Germline V gene sequence: CDR1 DFQATT, CDR2 SNEGSKA (reference sequence). DNA for the CDR3: TGCAGTGCTAGAGGGGGGGTCCCGGGACCCAACTACGAGCAGTACTTC. This codes for CSARGGVPGPNYEQYF.

This chain uses TRBV6-6 with TRBJ1-1; D might be TRBD1 (5 bases). Germline CDR1 MNHNY, CDR2 SVGAGI (reference sequence). Trimming shortened V by 6 bases and J by 4 bases, and 12 bases separated the two germline ends. The CDR3 has 13 amino acids. Written as DNA, the CDR3 is TGTGCCAGCAGGACGGGGCGGGGCACTGAAGCTTTCTTT. Protein: CASRTGRGTEAFF.

At least ten counts were recorded for this clonotype. For the CDR3, the DNA is TGTGCCAGCAGCCGCAGGGGCCTTCTCTACGAGCAGTACTTC. This gives the protein CASSRRGLLYEQYF. The chain is built from TRBV5-6 and TRBJ2-7; D possibly corresponds to TRBD1 (6 bases). Germline V gives CDR1 SGHDT, CDR2 YYEEEE. The CDR3 is 14 amino acids. V dropped 4 bases and J dropped 3 bases, with 14 bases sitting between them.

The table lists this clonotype with many counts. The CDR3 sequence is CASSPRLGPGANVLTF. The CDR3 region has the DNA TGTGCCAGCAGCCCTAGGCTGGGGCCCGGGGCCAACGTCCTGACTTTC. V is TRBV9 and J is TRBJ2-6, with D perhaps TRBD1 (5 bases). CDR1 and CDR2 from the germline V gene are SGDLS and YYNGEE. V lost 4 bases, J lost 4 bases, and 15 bases lay in between. CDR3 size: 16 residues.

This clonotype was seen a handful of times. The gene calls are TRBV7-9 and TRBJ2-3, with 7 bases matching TRBD2. The CDR3 sequence is 16 residues long. V shed 3 bases, J shed 4 bases, and the junction held 10 bases outside the gene matches. CDR1 is SEHNR and CDR2 is FQNEAQ in the germline V gene (reference sequence). Written as DNA, the CDR3 is TGTGCCAGCAGCTTCGCAACAGGACTAGGGGCAGATACGCAGTATTTT. Translating it yields CASSFATGLGADTQYF.

The V call is TRBV27, the J call TRBJ2-7; TRBD2 is a possible D gene (5 bases). The J call could be wrong; TRBJ2-5 is a better fit for the DNA end. This CDR3 contains 15 residues. Germline-derived CDR1 and CDR2 are MNHEY and SMNVEV (reference sequence). CDR3 protein: CASSSPGLPVETQYF. Here the CDR3 DNA reads TGTGCCAGCAGTTCCCCCGGACTGCCGGTTGAGACCCAGTACTTC.

The rearrangement uses TRBV28 and TRBJ1-2; D gene unclear. In germline, CDR1 is MDHEN, CDR2 SYDVKM. Deletions cut 3 bases from V and 4 bases from J, with 6 bases between. This CDR3 contains 12 residues. CDR3 nucleotides: TGTGCCAGCAGTTTCTCCACCTATGGCTACACCTTC. This gives the protein CASSFSTYGYTF.

J is TRBJ2-3 and V is TRBV20-1; 7 bases map to TRBD2. V lost 0 bases and J lost 4; bases outside the gene matches: 13. There are 17 residues in the CDR3. Germline lookup yields CDR1 DFQATT and CDR2 SNEGSKA (reference sequence). CDR3: CSARDKTSGENSDTQYF. CDR3 DNA sequence: TGCAGTGCTAGAGATAAGACGAGCGGGGAGAATTCAGATACGCAGTATTTT.

The chain is built from TRBV20-1 and TRBJ2-7; 10 bases fit TRBD2. The CDR3 runs to 12 residues. CDR1 is DFQATT, CDR2 SNEGSKA, per germline (reference sequence). The V segment lost 5 bases and the J segment 9 bases; nucleotides outside the gene matches: 7. CDR3 DNA: TGCAGTGCTCCCTGGGTAGCGGGAGGGCAGTACTTC. Translated, it gives CSAPWVAGGQYF.

This chain connects TRBV27 to TRBJ2-7; 7 nucleotides agree with TRBD2. The germline V gene has CDR1 MNHEY and CDR2 SMNVEV (reference sequence). The length of the CDR3 is 14 residues. The V gene end was trimmed by 5 bases and the J gene end by 2 bases; junction bases not matched to a gene: 6. CDR3 amino acids: CASSPLGGTYEQYF. In DNA form, the CDR3 reads TGTGCCAGCAGTCCCCTGGGAGGGACCTACGAGCAGTACTTC.

This clonotype was seen a handful of times. V gene TRBV6-1 combines with J gene TRBJ2-5; 9 positions agree with TRBD1. The CDR3 spans 15 residues. Germline V gene sequence: CDR1 MNHNS, CDR2 SASEGT. J gave up 11 bases and V 8 bases, and 18 bases lay outside the gene matches. CDR3 in DNA: TGTGCCAGCTCCCGGGCGGGGACAGGGATAAGAGAGCAGTACTTC. Its protein product is CASSRAGTGIREQYF.

The chain has TRBV12-3 or TRBV12-4 and TRBJ2-4; D remains unclear. The closer fit of TRBJ2-7 to the DNA end suggests the J call may be wrong. The CDR3 spans 14 residues. The CDR3 protein is CASSLAHNSHEQYF. The CDR3 DNA follows: TGTGCCAGCAGTTTAGCGCACAATTCCCACGAGCAGTACTTC.

V is TRBV6-5 and J is TRBJ2-3, with 7 nucleotides matching TRBD1. The J segment lost 1 base and the V segment lost 2 bases, leaving 6 bases of the junction unmatched. From germline, CDR1 is MNHEY and CDR2 SVGAGI. There are 16 residues in the CDR3. The CDR3 DNA is TGTGCCAGCAGTTACCTCGAAACAGGGGGCACAGATACGCAGTATTTT. Translating gives CASSYLETGGTDTQYF.

The chain recombines TRBV3-1 with TRBJ2-3; weak D call: TRBD1 (5 bases). Germline V gene lookup returns CDR1 LGHDT and CDR2 YNNKEL (reference sequence). Between the trimmed V and J ends, which lost 1 base and 10 bases, there was a span of 12 bases. This CDR3 region has 13 residues. The DNA of the CDR3 is TGTGCCAGCAGCCAAGGGGGCTCGCAGGCGCAGTATTTT. This gives the protein CASSQGGSQAQYF.

This clonotype was recorded a few times. The V call is TRBV6-5, the J call TRBJ1-2; possibly TRBD1 for D (5 bases). V lost 2 bases and J lost 3, with 10 bases in between. Germline V gene lookup returns CDR1 MNHEY and CDR2 SVGAGI. The CDR3 consists of 14 residues. The CDR3 DNA follows: TGTGCCAGCAGTTACATCGGCAGGGACTATGGCTACACCTTC. Amino acids: CASSYIGRDYGYTF.